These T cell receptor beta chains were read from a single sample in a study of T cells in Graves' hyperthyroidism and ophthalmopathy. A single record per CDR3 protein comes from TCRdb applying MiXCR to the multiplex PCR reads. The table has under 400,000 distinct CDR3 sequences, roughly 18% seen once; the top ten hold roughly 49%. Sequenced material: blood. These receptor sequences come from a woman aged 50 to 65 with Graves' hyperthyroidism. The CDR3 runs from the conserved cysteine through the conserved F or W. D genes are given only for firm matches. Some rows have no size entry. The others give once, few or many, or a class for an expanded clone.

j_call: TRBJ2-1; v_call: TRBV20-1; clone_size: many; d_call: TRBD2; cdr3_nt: TGCAGTGCCCCTAGCGGGAGTTTCGATGAGCAGTTCTTC; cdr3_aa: CSAPSGSFDEQFF
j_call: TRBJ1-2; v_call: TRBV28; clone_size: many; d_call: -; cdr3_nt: TGTGCCAGCAGTACCCCCCTCAGCTATGGCTACACCTTC; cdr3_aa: CASSTPLSYGYTF
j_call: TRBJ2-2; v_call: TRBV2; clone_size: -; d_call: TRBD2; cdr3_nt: TGTGCCAGCACTACTAGCGGGGGAGTTAGCGGGGAGCTGTTTTTT; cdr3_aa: CASTTSGGVSGELFF
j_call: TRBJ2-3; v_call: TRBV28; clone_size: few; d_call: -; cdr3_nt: TGTGCCAGCAAGGTCCCGGCAGGGGCAGATACGCAGTATTTT; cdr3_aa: CASKVPAGADTQYF
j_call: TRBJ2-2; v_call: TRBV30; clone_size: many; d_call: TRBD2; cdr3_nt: TGTGCCTGCCCGGCGGGGGGGCGGACCGGGGAGCTGTTTTTT; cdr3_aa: CACPAGGRTGELFF
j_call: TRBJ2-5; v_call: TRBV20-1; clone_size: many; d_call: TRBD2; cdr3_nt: TGCAGTGCTAGTCATCGCCTAGGCGCGGGGGAAGAGACCCAGTACTTC; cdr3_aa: CSASHRLGAGEETQYF
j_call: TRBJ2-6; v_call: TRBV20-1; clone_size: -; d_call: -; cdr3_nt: TGCAGTGCCCGAGGCGGGGGCATGGCTGGGGCCAACGTCCTGACTTTC; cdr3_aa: CSARGGGMAGANVLTF
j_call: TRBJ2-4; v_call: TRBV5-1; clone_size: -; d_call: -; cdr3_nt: TGCGCCAGCAGTGAGAAGGGAGACATTCAGTACTTC; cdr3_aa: CASSEKGDIQYF
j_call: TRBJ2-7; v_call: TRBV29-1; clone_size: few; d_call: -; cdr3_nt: TGCAGCGTGGACCCCGGGGACCAGCACGAGCAGTACTTC; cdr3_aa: CSVDPGDQHEQYF
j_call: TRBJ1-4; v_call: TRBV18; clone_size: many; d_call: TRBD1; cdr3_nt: TGTGCCAGCTCACCAGGACAGGTCGGGGACGAAAAACTGTTTTTT; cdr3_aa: CASSPGQVGDEKLFF
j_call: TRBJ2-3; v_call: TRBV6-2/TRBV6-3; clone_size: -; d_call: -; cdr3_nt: TGTGCCACCGGGACATCTGTCACAGATACGCAGTATTTT; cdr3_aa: CATGTSVTDTQYF
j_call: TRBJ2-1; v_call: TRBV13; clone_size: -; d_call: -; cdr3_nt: TGTGCCAGCAGCTTTGAGGACGGAGAGACCCAGTTCTTC; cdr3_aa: CASSFEDGETQFF
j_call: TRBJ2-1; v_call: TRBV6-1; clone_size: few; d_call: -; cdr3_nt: TGTGCCAGCAGGGAGGGTGGTGTTCGAAACAATGAGCAGTTCTTC; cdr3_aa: CASREGGVRNNEQFF
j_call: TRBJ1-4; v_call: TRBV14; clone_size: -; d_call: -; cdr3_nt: TGTGCCAGCAGCCCCTCGTTAGGGGGTTGGGGTGAAAAACTGTTTTTT; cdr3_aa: CASSPSLGGWGEKLFF
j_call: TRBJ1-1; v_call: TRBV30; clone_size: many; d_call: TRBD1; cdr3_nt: TGTGCCTGGAGTGTACGCGCAGGGGGCAGTGGGGCCACTGAAGCTTTCTTT; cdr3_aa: CAWSVRAGGSGATEAFF
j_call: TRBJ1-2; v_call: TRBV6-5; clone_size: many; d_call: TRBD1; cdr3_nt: TGTGCCAGCAGTTACTCGGCGACAGGGTATGGCTACACCTTC; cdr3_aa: CASSYSATGYGYTF
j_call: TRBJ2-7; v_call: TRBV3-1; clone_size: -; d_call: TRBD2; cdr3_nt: TGTGCCAGCAGCCAAGGGGACGTCTCCATCGGACTAGTCTACGAGCAGTACTTC; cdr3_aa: CASSQGDVSIGLVYEQYF
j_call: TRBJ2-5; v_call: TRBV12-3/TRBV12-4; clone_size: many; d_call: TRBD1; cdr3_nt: TGTGCCAGCAGCCCACGCGGACAGGGAAAAGAGACCCAGTACTTC; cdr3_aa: CASSPRGQGKETQYF
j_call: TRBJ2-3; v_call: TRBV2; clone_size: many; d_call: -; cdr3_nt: TGTGCCAGCACTACTCTAGGCACAGATACGCAGTATTTT; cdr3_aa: CASTTLGTDTQYF
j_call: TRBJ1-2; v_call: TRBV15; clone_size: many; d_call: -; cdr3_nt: TGTGCCACCAGCAGAGACAGACAGGACTATGGCTACACCTTC; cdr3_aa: CATSRDRQDYGYTF
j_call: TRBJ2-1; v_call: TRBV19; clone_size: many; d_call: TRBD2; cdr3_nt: TGTGCCAGTAGTTCTTATAGCGGGAGGGCCGGTTACAATGAGCAGTTCTTC; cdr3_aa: CASSSYSGRAGYNEQFF
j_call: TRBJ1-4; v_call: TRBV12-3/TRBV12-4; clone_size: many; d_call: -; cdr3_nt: TGTGCCAGCAGTTTGGGGGGGCCGGGAACTAATGAAAAACTGTTTTTT; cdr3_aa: CASSLGGPGTNEKLFF
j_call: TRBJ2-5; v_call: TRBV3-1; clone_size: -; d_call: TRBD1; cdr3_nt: TGTGCCAGCAGCCAGACAGGGGCAGAGACCCAGTACTTC; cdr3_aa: CASSQTGAETQYF
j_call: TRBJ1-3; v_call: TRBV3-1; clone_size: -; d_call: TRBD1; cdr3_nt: TGTGCCAGCAGCCGCGACAGGGGCTCTGGAAACACCATATATTTT; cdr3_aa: CASSRDRGSGNTIYF
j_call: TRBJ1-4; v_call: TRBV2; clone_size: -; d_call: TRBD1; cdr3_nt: TGTGCCAGCAGCGCCGGGACAGGGGTCCGCAGTGAAAAACTGTTTTTT; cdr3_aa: CASSAGTGVRSEKLFF
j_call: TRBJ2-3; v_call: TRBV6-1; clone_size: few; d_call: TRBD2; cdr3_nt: TGTGCCAGCAGTTCTGAGAGGGCGTGGCGGGAGTTCACAGATACGCAGTATTTT; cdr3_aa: CASSSERAWREFTDTQYF
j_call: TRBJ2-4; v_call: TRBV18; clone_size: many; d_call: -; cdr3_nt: TGTGCCAGCTCACGTTTACAAGACAGCCTAGCCAAAAACATTCAGTACTTC; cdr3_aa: CASSRLQDSLAKNIQYF
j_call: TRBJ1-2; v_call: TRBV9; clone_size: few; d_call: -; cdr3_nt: TGTGCCAGCAGCGTAAGGGGCGTCGATGGCTACACCTTC; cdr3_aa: CASSVRGVDGYTF
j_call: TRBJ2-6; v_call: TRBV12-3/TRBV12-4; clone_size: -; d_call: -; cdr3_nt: TGTGCCAGCCGCCTCCGGGCTGGGGCCAACGTCCTGACTTTC; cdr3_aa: CASRLRAGANVLTF
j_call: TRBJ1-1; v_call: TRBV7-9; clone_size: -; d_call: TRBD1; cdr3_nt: TGTGCCAGCAGCACGGGACAGGGGTCCACTGAAGCTTTCTTT; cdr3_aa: CASSTGQGSTEAFF
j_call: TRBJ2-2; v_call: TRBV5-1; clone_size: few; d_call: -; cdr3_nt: TGCGCCAGCAGCTTAACCCTAGAGGCGAACACCGGGGAGCTGTTTTTT; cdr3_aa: CASSLTLEANTGELFF
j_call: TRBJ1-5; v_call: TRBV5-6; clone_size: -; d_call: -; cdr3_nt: TGTGCCAGCAGCTTGGTCACAGAGGATCAGCCCCAGCATTTT; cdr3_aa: CASSLVTEDQPQHF
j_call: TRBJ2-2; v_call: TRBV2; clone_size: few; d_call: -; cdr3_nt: TGTGCCAGCAGCCTACTCCTCGGGGAGCTGTTTTTT; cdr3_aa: CASSLLLGELFF
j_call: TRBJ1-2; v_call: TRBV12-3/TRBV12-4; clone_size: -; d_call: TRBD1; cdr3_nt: TGCGCCGCGGGACAGGGTCTGAGCGGCTACACCTTC; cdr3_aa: CAAGQGLSGYTF
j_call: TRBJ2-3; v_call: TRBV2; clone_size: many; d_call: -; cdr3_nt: TGTGCCAGCAGTTCGGGCCTAAGCACAGATACGCAGTATTTT; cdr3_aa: CASSSGLSTDTQYF
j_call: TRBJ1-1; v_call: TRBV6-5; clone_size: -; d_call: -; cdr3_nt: TGTGCCAGCAGTGACTACAGTAAGAACACTGAAGCTTTCTTT; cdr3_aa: CASSDYSKNTEAFF
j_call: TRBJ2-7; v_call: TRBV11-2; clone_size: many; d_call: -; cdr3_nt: TGTGCCAGCAGCCCTGGACGGCTACGGGAGCAGTACTTC; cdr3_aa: CASSPGRLREQYF
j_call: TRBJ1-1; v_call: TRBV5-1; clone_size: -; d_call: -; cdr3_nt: TGCGCCAGCAGCGGGACCGGGACACCCACTGAAGCTTTCTTT; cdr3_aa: CASSGTGTPTEAFF
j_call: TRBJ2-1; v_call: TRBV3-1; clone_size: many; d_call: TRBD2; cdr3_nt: TGTGCCAGCAGCCATGGGGAGGGACGTAATGAGCAGTTCTTC; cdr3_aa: CASSHGEGRNEQFF
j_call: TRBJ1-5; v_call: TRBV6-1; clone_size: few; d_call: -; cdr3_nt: TGTGCCAGCAGTTTGGGAGGACCGGCTGCTGGGCAGCCCCAGCATTTT; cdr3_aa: CASSLGGPAAGQPQHF
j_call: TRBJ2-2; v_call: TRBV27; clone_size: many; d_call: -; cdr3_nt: TGTGCCAGCAGTTTGGGCCGAGGGCCGAACACCGGGGAGCTGTTTTTT; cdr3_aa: CASSLGRGPNTGELFF
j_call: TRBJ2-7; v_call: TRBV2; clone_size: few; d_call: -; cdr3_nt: TGTGCCAGCACCGGGATGGTCTACGAGCAGTACTTC; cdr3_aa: CASTGMVYEQYF
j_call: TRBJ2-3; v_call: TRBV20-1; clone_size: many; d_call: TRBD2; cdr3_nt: TGCAGTGCCGTTAGCGGGAGCCCAGATACGCAGTATTTT; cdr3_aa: CSAVSGSPDTQYF
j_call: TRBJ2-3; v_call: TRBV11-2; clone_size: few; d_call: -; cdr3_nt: TGTGCCAGCAGCTTAGAACGAAATACGCAGTATTTT; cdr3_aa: CASSLERNTQYF
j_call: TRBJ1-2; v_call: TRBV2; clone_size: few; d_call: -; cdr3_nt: TGTGCCAGCAGTGAAGGTGTGAGAAGTTATGGCTACACCTTC; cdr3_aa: CASSEGVRSYGYTF
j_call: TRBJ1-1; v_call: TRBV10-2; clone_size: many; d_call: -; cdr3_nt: TGCGCCAGCAGTGTGGGACGTCTGAACACTGAAGCTTTCTTT; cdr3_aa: CASSVGRLNTEAFF
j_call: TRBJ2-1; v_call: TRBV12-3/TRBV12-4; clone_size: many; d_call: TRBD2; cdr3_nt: TGTGCCAGCAGCCAGACTAGCGGGAGTTCTGAGCAGTTCTTC; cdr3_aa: CASSQTSGSSEQFF